The rows below give T cell receptor beta chains drawn from one sample of a study of blood T cell repertoires in COVID-19. Assay: immunoSEQ multiplex PCR; the TCRdb copy retains only in-frame clones and omits some. The sample yields under 200,000 clones, about 90% seen once. The specimen was peripheral blood. These receptors were taken from a woman aged 55-69 years with COVID-19, enrolled during active disease. Each CDR3 is given with its conserved first and last residue. A D gene is named only where the DNA matches it firmly. Not every row has a clone size; where given, it reads once, few, many or a size class.

clone_size,j_call,v_call,d_call,cdr3_nt,cdr3_aa
NA,TRBJ2-1,TRBV14,TRBD1,TGTGCCAGCAGCCAAGGGGGGACAGGGCCAAATGAGCAGTTCTTC,CASSQGGTGPNEQFF
NA,TRBJ2-7,TRBV15,TRBD2,TGTGCCACCAGCAGAGATCAGGATAGCGGGAGTCTTGGCGAGCAGTACTTC,CATSRDQDSGSLGEQYF
few,TRBJ1-6,TRBV9,NA,TGTGCCAGCAGCGTAGAGGAGGGGCCCAATAATTCACCCCTCCACTTT,CASSVEEGPNNSPLHF
NA,TRBJ2-1,TRBV6-2/TRBV6-3,TRBD2,TGTGCCAGCAGTTCACCGGAGCTAGCGGGGAGCTACAATGAGCAGTTCTTC,CASSSPELAGSYNEQFF
NA,TRBJ1-2,TRBV27,NA,TGTGCCAGCAGTTTCAGGGAAGATTTAGGTGGCTACACCTTC,CASSFREDLGGYTF
few,TRBJ2-7,TRBV10-3,TRBD1,TGTGCCACCAATCCCGGGACAGGGGGCTACGAGCAGTACTTC,CATNPGTGGYEQYF
NA,TRBJ2-7,TRBV23-1,NA,TGCGCCAGCAGCCCGGCGGGACGGCTTTTTTTTGAGCAGTACTTC,CASSPAGRLFFEQYF
NA,TRBJ2-1,TRBV7-9,NA,TGTGCCAGCAGCTTAGGACTACATAGCTCCTACAATGAGCAGTTCTTC,CASSLGLHSSYNEQFF
NA,TRBJ1-5,TRBV9,TRBD1,TGTGCCAGCAGCGTAGGGGGACAGGGTGATCAGCCCCAGCATTTT,CASSVGGQGDQPQHF
NA,TRBJ2-1,TRBV7-9,NA,TGTGCCAGCAGTGCCCCGTGGGGCCAGGGGTTTTACAATGAGCAGTTCTTC,CASSAPWGQGFYNEQFF
NA,TRBJ2-1,TRBV19,NA,TGTGCCAGTAGTATAGTGTTCCCACCAGCCTACAATGAGCAGTTCTTC,CASSIVFPPAYNEQFF
once,TRBJ2-5,TRBV7-9,NA,TGTGCCAGCAGCTTAGTTGGCGCAGCGGCTGATAAAGAGACCCAGTACTTC,CASSLVGAAADKETQYF
NA,TRBJ2-3,TRBV9,NA,TGTGCCAGCAAGGAGGGAAGAAGATCAGATACGCAGTATTTT,CASKEGRRSDTQYF
NA,TRBJ1-6,TRBV15,NA,TGTGCCACCAGAGGGGGGGGCAGTGTTAATTCACCCCTCCACTTT,CATRGGGSVNSPLHF
NA,TRBJ2-5,TRBV19,NA,TGTGCCAGTAGTATAGGGTTAGCGGACTACCAAGAGACCCAGTACTTC,CASSIGLADYQETQYF
NA,TRBJ2-7,TRBV11-2,TRBD2,TGTGCCAGCAGCACCCGACTAGCTGCGCCCTACGAGCAGTACTTC,CASSTRLAAPYEQYF
few,TRBJ2-7,TRBV3-1/TRBV3-2,NA,TGTGCCAGCAGCTCAGCCCCGGGAGCCTACGAGCAGTACTTC,CASSSAPGAYEQYF
few,TRBJ1-1,TRBV12-3/TRBV12-4,TRBD1,TGTGCCAGCAGCCCTCAGGGGGCTAGGAGGGCTTTCTTT,CASSPQGARRAFF